This T cell receptor beta chain was retrieved from a study of early T cells in non-severe SARS-CoV-2 infection. Study as a whole: Sequencing targeted bulk RNA from unsorted whole blood, leaving chains unpaired.

Researchers attached unique molecular identifiers to individual cDNA molecules. Via MiXCR, TCRdb re-called the 5' RACE reads, giving one row per CDR3 protein. This table has some 76,000 distinct CDR3 sequences, about 16% appearing once. The J segment lost 16 bases and the V segment lost 4 bases, leaving 9 bases of the junction unmatched. The CDR3 contains 12 residues. CDR1 MNHEY and CDR2 SVGEGT come from the germline V gene. Sample: whole blood. The receptor comes from an adult who was a healthcare worker with PCR-confirmed SARS-CoV-2 infection or an uninfected control (not recorded which). This chain uses TRBV6-2 or TRBV6-3 with TRBJ1-5; 8 positions match TRBD1. In DNA, the CDR3 is TGTGCCAGCAGTTTGGGAAGGGACAGGATCCATTTT. It yields the protein CASSLGRDRIHF.